These T cell receptor beta chains were read from a single sample in a study of T cell responses to AZD1222 COVID-19 vaccine. The table came from immunoSEQ multiplex PCR; TCRdb's copy has only in-frame clones and leaves some out. The sample includes about 150,000 clones, 90% of them seen just once. Sequences were derived from peripheral blood, sampled on day 0 of AZD1222 vaccination. These receptors were obtained from an adult in good health. The CDR3 runs from the conserved cysteine through the conserved F or W. Fields, in order: clone size, D gene, V gene, J gene, CDR3 protein, CDR3 DNA. D genes are given only for firm matches. The listing skips clone size in some rows; elsewhere it reads once, few, many or a size class.

clone size: -; D gene: TRBD2; V gene: TRBV3-1/TRBV3-2; J gene: TRBJ2-1; CDR3 protein: CASSQLAGDEQFF; CDR3 DNA: TGTGCCAGCAGCCAGCTAGCGGGAGATGAGCAGTTCTTC
clone size: -; D gene: -; V gene: TRBV28; J gene: TRBJ1-2; CDR3 protein: CASTDSLVYGYTF; CDR3 DNA: TGTGCCAGTACGGACAGTTTGGTCTATGGCTACACCTTC
clone size: -; D gene: -; V gene: TRBV4-1; J gene: TRBJ2-1; CDR3 protein: CASSQVRDPSSYNEQFF; CDR3 DNA: TGCGCCAGCAGCCAAGTTCGGGACCCGAGCTCCTACAATGAGCAGTTCTTC
clone size: -; D gene: -; V gene: TRBV7-8; J gene: TRBJ2-7; CDR3 protein: CASSNLVFEQYF; CDR3 DNA: TGTGCCAGCAGCAACCTGGTATTCGAGCAGTACTTC
clone size: -; D gene: -; V gene: TRBV29-1; J gene: TRBJ1-1; CDR3 protein: CSAGGVALGDTEAFF; CDR3 DNA: TGCAGCGCCGGTGGGGTCGCCCTGGGGGACACTGAAGCTTTCTTT
clone size: -; D gene: -; V gene: TRBV29-1; J gene: TRBJ2-3; CDR3 protein: CSVEYRARDTQYF; CDR3 DNA: TGCAGCGTTGAGTACAGGGCTCGGGATACGCAGTATTTT
clone size: -; D gene: TRBD1; V gene: TRBV11-3; J gene: TRBJ2-7; CDR3 protein: CASSSAMTGAPYEQYF; CDR3 DNA: TGTGCCAGCAGCTCAGCCATGACAGGGGCCCCCTACGAGCAGTACTTC
clone size: -; D gene: -; V gene: TRBV28; J gene: TRBJ2-2; CDR3 protein: CASSPNPGQHNTGELFF; CDR3 DNA: TGTGCCAGCAGCCCGAACCCGGGACAACATAACACCGGGGAGCTGTTTTTT
clone size: once; D gene: -; V gene: TRBV15; J gene: TRBJ1-4; CDR3 protein: CATNDRPGEKLFF; CDR3 DNA: TGTGCCACCAACGACAGGCCCGGGGAAAAACTGTTTTTT
clone size: few; D gene: -; V gene: TRBV9; J gene: TRBJ2-7; CDR3 protein: CASSADGTSMPYEQYF; CDR3 DNA: TGTGCCAGCAGCGCTGACGGGACTTCAATGCCCTACGAGCAGTACTTC
clone size: -; D gene: TRBD1; V gene: TRBV28; J gene: TRBJ1-4; CDR3 protein: CASREQGAFATNEKLFF; CDR3 DNA: TGTGCCAGCAGGGAACAGGGGGCCTTCGCAACTAATGAAAAACTGTTTTTT
clone size: -; D gene: -; V gene: TRBV19; J gene: TRBJ2-5; CDR3 protein: CASTSSLAVQETQYF; CDR3 DNA: TGTGCCAGTACATCTTCACTAGCAGTTCAAGAGACCCAGTACTTC
clone size: few; D gene: TRBD1; V gene: TRBV28; J gene: TRBJ1-4; CDR3 protein: CASSLWTGKQGQNEKLFF; CDR3 DNA: TGTGCCAGCAGTTTGTGGACAGGGAAGCAGGGACAAAATGAAAAACTGTTTTTT
clone size: -; D gene: TRBD1; V gene: TRBV6-2/TRBV6-3; J gene: TRBJ1-5; CDR3 protein: CASTPRDRGLDQPQHF; CDR3 DNA: TGTGCCAGCACCCCCCGGGACAGGGGTCTCGATCAGCCCCAGCATTTT
clone size: -; D gene: -; V gene: TRBV5-5; J gene: TRBJ1-4; CDR3 protein: CASQLPGRRRLFF; CDR3 DNA: TGTGCCAGCCAACTCCCGGGACGGAGGCGACTGTTTTTT
clone size: -; D gene: -; V gene: TRBV24-1; J gene: TRBJ2-3; CDR3 protein: CATSDSVNGDPFYTDTQYF; CDR3 DNA: TGTGCCACCAGTGATTCCGTAAATGGGGACCCCTTTTACACAGATACGCAGTATTTT
clone size: -; D gene: TRBD2; V gene: TRBV27; J gene: TRBJ2-7; CDR3 protein: CASSLSGTSSYEQYF; CDR3 DNA: TGTGCCAGCAGTTTATCGGGGACTAGTAGCTACGAGCAGTACTTC
clone size: -; D gene: TRBD1; V gene: TRBV5-1; J gene: TRBJ2-7; CDR3 protein: CASSLGTAGGREQYF; CDR3 DNA: TGCGCCAGCAGCTTGGGTACGGCAGGGGGAAGGGAGCAGTACTTC
clone size: -; D gene: TRBD2; V gene: TRBV20-1; J gene: TRBJ2-3; CDR3 protein: CSASQVAGVGDTQYF; CDR3 DNA: TGCAGTGCTAGTCAGGTAGCGGGAGTGGGAGATACGCAGTATTTT
clone size: -; D gene: -; V gene: TRBV28; J gene: TRBJ1-5; CDR3 protein: CASSRDSNQPQHF; CDR3 DNA: TGTGCCAGCAGCCGGGATAGCAATCAGCCCCAGCATTTT
clone size: -; D gene: -; V gene: TRBV6-1; J gene: TRBJ1-2; CDR3 protein: CASSEEVVYGYTF; CDR3 DNA: TGTGCCAGCAGTGAAGAGGTGGTCTATGGCTACACCTTC
clone size: -; D gene: -; V gene: TRBV30; J gene: TRBJ1-3; CDR3 protein: CAWSVTVTLRPPLYSGNTIYF; CDR3 DNA: TGTGCCTGGAGTGTAACCGTCACGCTGCGACCTCCTTTATACTCTGGAAACACCATATATTTT
clone size: -; D gene: -; V gene: TRBV5-6; J gene: TRBJ1-1; CDR3 protein: CASSFGINTEAFF; CDR3 DNA: TGTGCCAGCAGCTTCGGCATAAACACTGAAGCTTTCTTT
clone size: -; D gene: -; V gene: TRBV5-1; J gene: TRBJ2-5; CDR3 protein: CASSLPSPETQYF; CDR3 DNA: TGCGCCAGCAGCTTGCCTAGCCCAGAGACCCAGTACTTC
clone size: few; D gene: TRBD2; V gene: TRBV19; J gene: TRBJ2-7; CDR3 protein: CASSTLWRGSYEQYF; CDR3 DNA: TGTGCCAGTAGTACCCTCTGGCGGGGGTCCTACGAGCAGTACTTC
clone size: -; D gene: -; V gene: TRBV9; J gene: TRBJ2-5; CDR3 protein: CASSPGAQASIETQYF; CDR3 DNA: TGTGCCAGCAGCCCAGGGGCACAGGCCTCAATAGAGACCCAGTACTTC
clone size: -; D gene: TRBD1; V gene: TRBV4-1; J gene: TRBJ1-2; CDR3 protein: CASSLVTGGFDYGYTF; CDR3 DNA: TGCGCCAGCAGTCTCGTCACAGGGGGCTTCGACTATGGCTACACCTTC
clone size: -; D gene: TRBD1; V gene: TRBV19; J gene: TRBJ1-2; CDR3 protein: CASSITDREGHGYTF; CDR3 DNA: TGTGCCAGTAGTATAACTGACAGGGAAGGTCATGGCTACACCTTC
clone size: -; D gene: -; V gene: TRBV27; J gene: TRBJ2-1; CDR3 protein: CASSNGLYNEQFF; CDR3 DNA: TGTGCCAGCAGTAACGGATTGTACAATGAGCAGTTCTTC
clone size: -; D gene: -; V gene: TRBV6-1; J gene: TRBJ2-5; CDR3 protein: CASSENRVGLETQYF; CDR3 DNA: TGTGCCAGCAGTGAAAACAGGGTTGGACTGGAGACCCAGTACTTC
clone size: -; D gene: TRBD1; V gene: TRBV25-1; J gene: TRBJ1-6; CDR3 protein: CASSDRTGADSPLHF; CDR3 DNA: TGTGCCAGCAGTGATCGGACAGGGGCGGACTCACCCCTCCACTTT
clone size: -; D gene: -; V gene: TRBV4-2; J gene: TRBJ2-1; CDR3 protein: CASSQGGTDNEQFF; CDR3 DNA: TGTGCCAGCAGCCAAGGGGGGACGGACAATGAGCAGTTCTTC
clone size: -; D gene: -; V gene: TRBV27; J gene: TRBJ1-1; CDR3 protein: CASSLWGAGTEAFF; CDR3 DNA: TGTGCCAGCAGTTTATGGGGGGCGGGCACTGAAGCTTTCTTT
clone size: -; D gene: -; V gene: TRBV6-5; J gene: TRBJ1-3; CDR3 protein: CASSRGRSGNTIYF; CDR3 DNA: TGTGCCAGCAGCCGGGGACGGTCTGGAAACACCATATATTTT
clone size: -; D gene: -; V gene: TRBV4-3; J gene: TRBJ1-2; CDR3 protein: CASSQDRVNGGYTF; CDR3 DNA: TGCGCCAGCAGCCAAGACAGGGTCAACGGTGGCTACACCTTC
clone size: -; D gene: -; V gene: TRBV6-5; J gene: TRBJ1-2; CDR3 protein: CASSYVDRNYGYTF; CDR3 DNA: TGTGCCAGCAGTTACGTGGACCGCAACTATGGCTACACCTTC
clone size: -; D gene: -; V gene: TRBV29-1; J gene: TRBJ2-7; CDR3 protein: CSVETGRAPYEQYF; CDR3 DNA: TGCAGCGTCGAAACAGGCCGGGCACCTTACGAGCAGTACTTC
clone size: -; D gene: -; V gene: TRBV6-2/TRBV6-3; J gene: TRBJ1-5; CDR3 protein: CASSKGSDSSNQPQHF; CDR3 DNA: TGTGCCAGCAGCAAGGGGTCAGATTCAAGCAATCAGCCCCAGCATTTT
clone size: -; D gene: TRBD2; V gene: TRBV11-2; J gene: TRBJ2-1; CDR3 protein: CASSYLAGGPNEQFF; CDR3 DNA: TGTGCCAGCAGCTACCTAGCGGGAGGGCCCAATGAGCAGTTCTTC
clone size: once; D gene: -; V gene: TRBV7-2; J gene: TRBJ2-3; CDR3 protein: CASSLAGTSTDTQYF; CDR3 DNA: TGTGCCAGCAGCTTAGCCGGGACAAGCACAGATACGCAGTATTTT
clone size: -; D gene: -; V gene: TRBV7-2; J gene: TRBJ1-1; CDR3 protein: CASSFSTEAFF; CDR3 DNA: TGTGCCAGCAGCTTTAGCACTGAAGCTTTCTTT
clone size: -; D gene: -; V gene: TRBV5-5; J gene: TRBJ1-5; CDR3 protein: CASSLTGNSNQPQHF; CDR3 DNA: TGTGCCAGCAGCTTAACAGGGAATAGCAATCAGCCCCAGCATTTT
clone size: -; D gene: -; V gene: TRBV30; J gene: TRBJ1-2; CDR3 protein: CAWSPEGFGYTF; CDR3 DNA: TGTGCCTGGAGCCCGGAGGGTTTTGGCTACACCTTC
clone size: -; D gene: -; V gene: TRBV5-8; J gene: TRBJ2-1; CDR3 protein: CASRVVNEQFF; CDR3 DNA: TGTGCCAGCAGGGTGGTCAATGAGCAGTTCTTC
clone size: -; D gene: -; V gene: TRBV15; J gene: TRBJ1-5; CDR3 protein: CATGNSNQPQHF; CDR3 DNA: TGTGCCACCGGTAATAGCAATCAGCCCCAGCATTTT
clone size: -; D gene: -; V gene: TRBV20-1; J gene: TRBJ1-4; CDR3 protein: CSASHRMATNEKLFF; CDR3 DNA: TGCAGTGCTAGTCACAGGATGGCAACTAATGAAAAACTGTTTTTT
clone size: -; D gene: TRBD1; V gene: TRBV27; J gene: TRBJ2-7; CDR3 protein: CASSLTGDQYEQYF; CDR3 DNA: TGTGCCAGCAGTCTCACAGGGGATCAGTACGAGCAGTACTTC
clone size: -; D gene: TRBD1; V gene: TRBV28; J gene: TRBJ2-7; CDR3 protein: CASSSSGTGFDEQYF; CDR3 DNA: TGTGCCAGCAGCTCATCCGGGACAGGGTTTGACGAGCAGTACTTC
clone size: -; D gene: -; V gene: TRBV7-6; J gene: TRBJ1-1; CDR3 protein: CASSLLGMNTEAFF; CDR3 DNA: TGTGCCAGCAGCTTATTGGGCATGAACACTGAAGCTTTCTTT
clone size: -; D gene: -; V gene: TRBV28; J gene: TRBJ1-4; CDR3 protein: CASSQGPINEKLFF; CDR3 DNA: TGTGCCAGCAGTCAGGGACCGATTAATGAAAAACTGTTTTTT
clone size: -; D gene: -; V gene: TRBV28; J gene: TRBJ1-2; CDR3 protein: CASENRQRNYGYTF; CDR3 DNA: TGTGCCAGCGAAAATAGGCAGAGAAACTATGGCTACACCTTC
clone size: -; D gene: TRBD2; V gene: TRBV7-2; J gene: TRBJ2-5; CDR3 protein: CASSLEGTSGETQYF; CDR3 DNA: TGTGCCAGCAGCTTAGAGGGGACTAGTGGGGAGACCCAGTACTTC
clone size: -; D gene: -; V gene: TRBV24-1; J gene: TRBJ2-1; CDR3 protein: CATSDLGGSSYNEQFF; CDR3 DNA: TGTGCCACCAGTGATTTAGGAGGGAGCTCCTACAATGAGCAGTTCTTC